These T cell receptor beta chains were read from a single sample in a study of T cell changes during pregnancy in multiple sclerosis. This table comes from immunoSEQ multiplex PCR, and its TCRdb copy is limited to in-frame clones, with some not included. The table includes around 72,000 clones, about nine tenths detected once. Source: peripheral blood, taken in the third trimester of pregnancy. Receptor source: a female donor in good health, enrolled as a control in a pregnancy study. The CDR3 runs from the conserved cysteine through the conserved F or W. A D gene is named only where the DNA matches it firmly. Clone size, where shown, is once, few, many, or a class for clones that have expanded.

TGTGCCAGCAGTTTATCCGGCCCGGGGGAGACCCAGTACTTC,CASSLSGPGETQYF,TRBV27,TRBJ2-5,NA,NA
TGTGCCAGCAGTTACAATCGCTACGAGCAGTACTTC,CASSYNRYEQYF,TRBV6-5,TRBJ2-7,NA,NA
TGCGCCAGCAGCGAGGGACTAGCGGGAGGCGAGCAGTACTTC,CASSEGLAGGEQYF,TRBV5-1,TRBJ2-7,TRBD2,NA
TGTGCCAGCAGTTTATGGACAGGGGACTCTGGAAACACCATATATTTT,CASSLWTGDSGNTIYF,TRBV28,TRBJ1-3,TRBD1,NA
TGTGCCAGCAGTGAATTCTCGACAGGGGCGGCCTCCTATAATTCACCCCTCCACTTT,CASSEFSTGAASYNSPLHF,TRBV6-1,TRBJ1-6,TRBD1,NA
TGTGCCAGCAGTTTAAGCGGTGTTGTGTGGAACACTGAAGCTTTCTTT,CASSLSGVVWNTEAFF,TRBV27,TRBJ1-1,NA,NA
TGCGCCAGCAGCCTACAGGGGGCTGAGAACACTGAAGCTTTCTTT,CASSLQGAENTEAFF,TRBV4-1,TRBJ1-1,TRBD1,few
TGTGCCAGCTCACCAACCAAGCAGGGGATTATCAATCAGCCCCAGCATTTT,CASSPTKQGIINQPQHF,TRBV18,TRBJ1-5,NA,NA
TGCGCCAGCAGGGTAGCGGGGTCCGGGGAGTCAGAGACCCAGTACTTC,CASRVAGSGESETQYF,TRBV4-1,TRBJ2-5,TRBD2,NA
TGTGCCAGCAGTCCCAACCTCGGACAGCCTATCTATGGCTACACCTTC,CASSPNLGQPIYGYTF,TRBV28,TRBJ1-2,NA,NA
TGTGCCAGCAGTTACGGTCCCCCAGCAACTAATGAAAAACTGTTTTTT,CASSYGPPATNEKLFF,TRBV6-5,TRBJ1-4,NA,once